This T cell receptor beta chain was recorded in a study of beta chain features in type 1 diabetes. Study-level results: These data did not resolve whether HLA type affects TCRB rearrangement. Researchers reported that naive, central memory and Treg TCRB repertoires appeared more similar in patients than in healthy donors. When Type 1 diabetes patients were examined, their TCRB CDR3s proved moderately but significantly shorter in all four CD4+ subsets.

On this clone: Its antigen remains unidentified.

This CDR3 is built from 13 residues. V was shortened by 4 bases and J by 7 bases, with 13 bases between the two germline ends. The germline V gene encodes CDR1 SGHDT and CDR2 YYEEEE. Expressed TCRB transcripts were sequenced, since all the RNA that had been isolated was reverse transcribed. An average of roughly 910,000 reads was obtained from stem cell-like memory T cell samples. Sequencing was performed with immunoSEQ multiplex PCR; in TCRdb, only in-frame clones are kept and a portion is missing. The repertoire holds fewer than 70,000 clones, with 60% to 70% as singletons. This sequence originates from a woman aged 25 to 45 with type 1 diabetes. Sequenced material: stem cell memory CD4+ T cells from blood. This chain joins TRBV5-6 and TRBJ2-3; maybe TRBD1 (6 bases). CDR3 nucleotides: TGTGCCAGCAGCCAACAGGGATTAAATACGCAGTATTTT. Translation gives CASSQQGLNTQYF.